A selection of T cell receptor beta chains follows, all from one sample in a study of blood T cell repertoires in COVID-19. Profiled with immunoSEQ multiplex PCR; TCRdb holds only in-frame clones, not every one. The repertoire has around 200,000 clones, roughly 78% of them found once; the top ten carry 2.8%. What was sequenced was peripheral blood. The receptors stem from an elderly woman with active or convalescent COVID-19. The CDR3 runs from the conserved cysteine through the conserved F or W. D genes are given only for firm matches. The listing skips clone size in some rows; elsewhere it reads once, few, many or a size class.

clone_size: -
v_call: TRBV9
j_call: TRBJ2-1
d_call: -
cdr3_length: 13
cdr3_nt: TGTGCCAGCAGCGGCGACAGATACAATGAGCAGTTCTTC
cdr3_aa: CASSGDRYNEQFF

clone_size: -
v_call: TRBV5-1
j_call: TRBJ1-4
d_call: -
cdr3_length: 14
cdr3_nt: TGCGCCAGCAGCTTCCAGGGAGGGAATGAAAAACTGTTTTTT
cdr3_aa: CASSFQGGNEKLFF

clone_size: -
v_call: TRBV10-1
j_call: TRBJ2-7
d_call: -
cdr3_length: 14
cdr3_nt: TGCGCCAGCAGTGACGGCTTGACTAGATACGAGCAGTACTTC
cdr3_aa: CASSDGLTRYEQYF

clone_size: -
v_call: TRBV24-1
j_call: TRBJ2-2
d_call: -
cdr3_length: 16
cdr3_nt: TGTGCCACCAGTGTCGCGGGACGGATGAACACCGGGGAGCTGTTTTTT
cdr3_aa: CATSVAGRMNTGELFF

clone_size: -
v_call: TRBV5-1
j_call: TRBJ1-5
d_call: -
cdr3_length: 14
cdr3_nt: TGCGCCAGCAGCTTGGGCGCGGTTAATCAGCCCCAGCATTTT
cdr3_aa: CASSLGAVNQPQHF

clone_size: -
v_call: TRBV19
j_call: TRBJ1-3
d_call: -
cdr3_length: 12
cdr3_nt: TGTGCCAGTAGTATCGGGGGAAACACCATATATTTT
cdr3_aa: CASSIGGNTIYF

clone_size: -
v_call: TRBV15
j_call: TRBJ2-3
d_call: TRBD2
cdr3_length: 13
cdr3_nt: TGTTCCTCGCGGGGGAGGAGCACAGATACGCAGTATTTT
cdr3_aa: CSSRGRSTDTQYF

clone_size: few
v_call: TRBV9
j_call: TRBJ1-2
d_call: -
cdr3_length: 13
cdr3_nt: TGTGCCAGCAGCACTCAGGACAGTGGGGGCTACACCTTC
cdr3_aa: CASSTQDSGGYTF

clone_size: -
v_call: TRBV19
j_call: TRBJ1-5
d_call: -
cdr3_length: 14
cdr3_nt: TGTGCCAGTAGTATAGACTATAGCAATCAGCCCCAGCATTTT
cdr3_aa: CASSIDYSNQPQHF

clone_size: -
v_call: TRBV5-1
j_call: TRBJ2-3
d_call: -
cdr3_length: 14
cdr3_nt: TGCGCCAGCAGAACGTCTCTAGCAGCTGATACGCAGTATTTT
cdr3_aa: CASRTSLAADTQYF

clone_size: -
v_call: TRBV7-6
j_call: TRBJ1-4
d_call: TRBD1
cdr3_length: 14
cdr3_nt: TGTGCCAGCAGCCCCGGACAGGTAGATGAAAAACTGTTTTTT
cdr3_aa: CASSPGQVDEKLFF

clone_size: -
v_call: TRBV12-5
j_call: TRBJ1-2
d_call: TRBD1
cdr3_length: 14
cdr3_nt: TGTGCTAGTGGTTTGGAGGACAGGGGATATGGCTACACCTTC
cdr3_aa: CASGLEDRGYGYTF

clone_size: -
v_call: TRBV19
j_call: TRBJ1-1
d_call: TRBD1
cdr3_length: 15
cdr3_nt: TGTGCCAGTAGTTCCCCGACAGGGACGAAGACTGAAGCTTTCTTT
cdr3_aa: CASSSPTGTKTEAFF

clone_size: -
v_call: TRBV15
j_call: TRBJ2-5
d_call: -
cdr3_length: 15
cdr3_nt: TGTGCCACCAGCCAGGGGCGGCTCTCTAAAGAGACCCAGTACTTC
cdr3_aa: CATSQGRLSKETQYF

clone_size: -
v_call: TRBV28
j_call: TRBJ2-1
d_call: TRBD1
cdr3_length: 16
cdr3_nt: TGTGCCAGCAGCTCCTCGTCAGGGGGCACATACAATGAGCAGTTCTTC
cdr3_aa: CASSSSSGGTYNEQFF

clone_size: -
v_call: TRBV2
j_call: TRBJ2-7
d_call: -
cdr3_length: 15
cdr3_nt: TGTGCCAGCAGTGTGTCCGTTCCAGACAGCTACGAGCAGTACTTC
cdr3_aa: CASSVSVPDSYEQYF

clone_size: -
v_call: TRBV23-1
j_call: TRBJ2-5
d_call: -
cdr3_length: 15
cdr3_nt: TGCGCCAGCAGTCAATCGTTGGGGGGATGGGAGACCCAGTACTTC
cdr3_aa: CASSQSLGGWETQYF

clone_size: few
v_call: TRBV4-1
j_call: TRBJ1-3
d_call: -
cdr3_length: 16
cdr3_nt: TGCGCCAGCAGCCAAGAGCCCCCAGGGTTTGGAAACACCATATATTTT
cdr3_aa: CASSQEPPGFGNTIYF

clone_size: -
v_call: TRBV25-1
j_call: TRBJ2-3
d_call: -
cdr3_length: 16
cdr3_nt: TGTGCCAGCAGGGCGCAGGAGGGGCCAGGCACAGATACGCAGTATTTT
cdr3_aa: CASRAQEGPGTDTQYF

clone_size: once
v_call: TRBV12-3/TRBV12-4
j_call: TRBJ2-5
d_call: -
cdr3_length: 12
cdr3_nt: TGTGCCACAACCCAAGGAGGGGAGACCCAGTACTTC
cdr3_aa: CATTQGGETQYF

clone_size: -
v_call: TRBV4-1
j_call: TRBJ2-7
d_call: TRBD2
cdr3_length: 14
cdr3_nt: TGCGCCAGCGGTACGGCTAGCGGGGACTACGAGCAGTACTTC
cdr3_aa: CASGTASGDYEQYF

clone_size: -
v_call: TRBV3-1/TRBV3-2
j_call: TRBJ1-1
d_call: -
cdr3_length: 14
cdr3_nt: TGTGCCAGCAGCTACACAGTGGTGAACACTGAAGCTTTCTTT
cdr3_aa: CASSYTVVNTEAFF